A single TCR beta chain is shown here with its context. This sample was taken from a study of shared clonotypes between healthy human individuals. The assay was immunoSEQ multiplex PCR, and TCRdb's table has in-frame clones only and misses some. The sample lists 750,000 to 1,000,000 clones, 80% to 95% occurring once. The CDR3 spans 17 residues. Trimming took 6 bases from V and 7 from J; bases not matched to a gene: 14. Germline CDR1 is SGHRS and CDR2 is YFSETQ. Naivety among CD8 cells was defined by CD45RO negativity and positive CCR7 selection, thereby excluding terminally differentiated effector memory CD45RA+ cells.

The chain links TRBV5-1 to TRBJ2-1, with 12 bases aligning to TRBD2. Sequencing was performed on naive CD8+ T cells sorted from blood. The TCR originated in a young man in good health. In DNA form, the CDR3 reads TGCGCCAGCACGTTTAGGACTAGCGGGACTCCGAGAAATGAGCAGTTCTTC. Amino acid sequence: CASTFRTSGTPRNEQFF.